Below, 2 T cell receptor beta chains from the same sample are listed, as sequenced in a study of blood T cell repertoires in COVID-19. The assay was immunoSEQ multiplex PCR, and TCRdb's table has in-frame clones only and misses some. The table includes about 330,000 clones, roughly 90% detected once. The sample taken for sequencing was peripheral blood. All receptors come from a woman between 45 and 65 years old with active or convalescent COVID-19.

The chain has TRBV3-1 (or the pseudogene TRBV3-2) and TRBJ2-1, with TRBD2 matching over 10 bases. V lost 4 bases and J lost 6; bases outside the gene matches: 12. This CDR3 is 17 amino acids long. In germline, CDR1 is LGHDT, CDR2 YNNKEL (reference sequence). The CDR3 DNA follows: TGTGCCAGCAGCCTAAACCTTCTAGCGGGAGTCTCCAATGAGCAGTTCTTC. This codes for CASSLNLLAGVSNEQFF.

This clone was seen just once. The chain carries TRBV30 and TRBJ1-1; no clear D gene. The length of the CDR3 is 14 residues. Trimming left V 5 bases short and J 3 bases short, with 16 bases between. From germline, CDR1 is GTSNPN and CDR2 SVGIG (reference sequence). CDR3 nucleotide sequence: TGTGCCTGGTTGGACCTAGCGGGAGACACTGAAGCTTTCTTT. Protein product: CAWLDLAGDTEAFF.